These T cell receptor beta chains were read from a single sample in a study of OX40 agonist ivuxolimab in advanced cancers. Clones were sequenced by immunoSEQ multiplex PCR, and TCRdb holds only the in-frame ones, with some missing. The sample shows tens of thousands of clones, 80% to 90% of them seen only once. Material: CD4+ or CD8+ T cells sorted from blood, obtained in a trial of the OX40 agonist ivuxolimab. These receptors were obtained from an adult with an advanced solid tumor such as melanoma, head and neck, liver or kidney cancer. Both conserved end residues are part of each CDR3. The D gene is left open where the match is weak. Expanded clones get a size class; other rows say once, few or many, or leave the size out.

j_call: TRBJ1-2; v_call: TRBV10-2; clone_size: .; d_call: TRBD1; cdr3_nt: TGCGCCAGCAGTGAAGGGACAGCCATTCGAGGCTACACCTTC; cdr3_aa: CASSEGTAIRGYTF
j_call: TRBJ2-7; v_call: TRBV27; clone_size: .; d_call: .; cdr3_nt: TGTGCCAGCAGTTTATTCACAGGCGGGGACGAGCAGTACTTC; cdr3_aa: CASSLFTGGDEQYF
j_call: TRBJ1-1; v_call: TRBV29-1; clone_size: .; d_call: .; cdr3_nt: TGCAGCGTTGTCGTCAGACTGAACACTGAAGCTTTCTTT; cdr3_aa: CSVVVRLNTEAFF
j_call: TRBJ2-2; v_call: TRBV28; clone_size: few; d_call: .; cdr3_nt: TGTGCCAGCAGTTTTCGATTCACCGGGGAGCTGTTTTTT; cdr3_aa: CASSFRFTGELFF
j_call: TRBJ1-1; v_call: TRBV6-6; clone_size: .; d_call: .; cdr3_nt: TGTGCCAGCAGTTACTCGACTGGTCTAGATGAAGCTTTCTTT; cdr3_aa: CASSYSTGLDEAFF
j_call: TRBJ2-7; v_call: TRBV4-1; clone_size: .; d_call: TRBD2; cdr3_nt: TGCGCCAGCCAAGGGACTAGTTACGAGCAGTACTTC; cdr3_aa: CASQGTSYEQYF
j_call: TRBJ2-1; v_call: TRBV6-5; clone_size: .; d_call: .; cdr3_nt: TGTGCCAGCAGTTACGGCCGAGAGCAGTTCTTC; cdr3_aa: CASSYGREQFF
j_call: TRBJ2-2; v_call: TRBV19; clone_size: .; d_call: .; cdr3_nt: TGTGCCAGTAGAAAACTAGTACCTCCCGGGGAGCTGTTTTTT; cdr3_aa: CASRKLVPPGELFF
j_call: TRBJ2-5; v_call: TRBV11-2; clone_size: .; d_call: .; cdr3_nt: TGTGCCAGCAGCTTAGAGGAGGGGGCCCTCCCACAAGAGACCCAGTACTTC; cdr3_aa: CASSLEEGALPQETQYF
j_call: TRBJ1-1; v_call: TRBV29-1; clone_size: few; d_call: TRBD1; cdr3_nt: TGCAGCGTTTTGGAATTGCGGACAGGGAACACTGAAGCTTTCTTT; cdr3_aa: CSVLELRTGNTEAFF
j_call: TRBJ2-2; v_call: TRBV9; clone_size: .; d_call: TRBD2; cdr3_nt: TGTGCCAGCAGCTTCAGACTAGCGGATACGAACACCGGGGAGCTGTTTTTT; cdr3_aa: CASSFRLADTNTGELFF
j_call: TRBJ2-7; v_call: TRBV4-2; clone_size: .; d_call: .; cdr3_nt: TGTGCCAGCAGCTCTACAGGGATTTCCTACGAGCAGTACTTC; cdr3_aa: CASSSTGISYEQYF
j_call: TRBJ2-2; v_call: TRBV11-3; clone_size: .; d_call: TRBD2; cdr3_nt: TGTGCCAGCAGAGGGAGGGCTTCCGGGGAGCTGTTTTTT; cdr3_aa: CASRGRASGELFF
j_call: TRBJ2-1; v_call: TRBV27; clone_size: .; d_call: .; cdr3_nt: TGTGCCAGCAGCTACCCAGGGTTGGGCTACAATGAGCAGTTCTTC; cdr3_aa: CASSYPGLGYNEQFF
j_call: TRBJ2-7; v_call: TRBV19; clone_size: .; d_call: TRBD2; cdr3_nt: TGTGCCAGTAGTGCGCTAGCGGGCGGGGGCTACGAGCAGTACTTC; cdr3_aa: CASSALAGGGYEQYF
j_call: TRBJ1-1; v_call: TRBV4-3; clone_size: .; d_call: .; cdr3_nt: TGCGCCAGCAGCCATGATTTTCGACAGGACGTGGGCACTGAAGCTTTCTTT; cdr3_aa: CASSHDFRQDVGTEAFF
j_call: TRBJ1-1; v_call: TRBV6-1; clone_size: .; d_call: .; cdr3_nt: TGTGCCAGCAGCGAAAAAGATTACACTGAAGCTTTCTTT; cdr3_aa: CASSEKDYTEAFF
j_call: TRBJ2-6; v_call: TRBV18; clone_size: .; d_call: .; cdr3_nt: TGTGCCAGCTCACCACTGAGCGGCAGCCGCTCTGGGGCCAACGTCCTGACTTTC; cdr3_aa: CASSPLSGSRSGANVLTF
j_call: TRBJ2-1; v_call: TRBV7-6; clone_size: .; d_call: .; cdr3_nt: TGTGCCAGCAGCTTAGCGGTGGAATCCTACAATGAGCAGTTCTTC; cdr3_aa: CASSLAVESYNEQFF
j_call: TRBJ2-7; v_call: TRBV11-2; clone_size: .; d_call: TRBD1; cdr3_nt: TGTGCCAGCAGCTTCGCAGGGGGCACCTACGAGCAGTACTTC; cdr3_aa: CASSFAGGTYEQYF
j_call: TRBJ2-1; v_call: TRBV11-1; clone_size: .; d_call: .; cdr3_nt: TGTGCCAGCAGGGGGGAAAGCTCCTACAATGAGCAGTTCTTC; cdr3_aa: CASRGESSYNEQFF
j_call: TRBJ1-5; v_call: TRBV4-3; clone_size: .; d_call: .; cdr3_nt: TGCGCCAGCAGCCAAGTATGGTTGACATATAATCAGCCCCAGCATTTT; cdr3_aa: CASSQVWLTYNQPQHF
j_call: TRBJ1-1; v_call: TRBV4-3; clone_size: .; d_call: .; cdr3_nt: TGCGCCAGCAGCCAGGCAGGGTCCGACTGGATGAACACTGAAGCTTTCTTT; cdr3_aa: CASSQAGSDWMNTEAFF